These T cell receptor beta chains were read from a single sample in a study of blood T cells in healthy people across ages. Using its own MiXCR run on the 5' RACE reads, TCRdb lists one record per CDR3 protein. The sample lists roughly 2 million distinct CDR3 sequences, roughly 52% seen once, with about 2.1% in the top ten. Sequencing was performed on blood. The receptors originated from a middle-aged woman in good health. Each CDR3 is given with its conserved first and last residue. The D gene is left open where the match is weak. Clone size, where shown, is once, few, many, or a class for clones that have expanded.

v_gene,abundance,d_gene,j_gene,CDR3aa,CDR3nt
TRBV27,.,.,TRBJ2-3,CASSSQGRSKADTQYF,TGTGCCAGCAGTTCACAAGGACGGAGCAAAGCAGATACGCAGTATTTT
TRBV29-1,.,.,TRBJ2-5,CSVEDQEGGETQYF,TGCAGCGTTGAAGATCAGGAGGGGGGGGAGACCCAGTACTTC
TRBV7-2,.,.,TRBJ2-1,CASSRGQIYNEQFF,TGTGCCAGCAGCCGCGGACAGATTTACAATGAGCAGTTCTTC
TRBV20-1,.,.,TRBJ1-2,CSAPKSILGGYYGYSF,TGCAGTGCTCCCAAAAGTATCTTGGGGGGGTACTATGGCTACTCCTTC
TRBV20-1,.,.,TRBJ2-1,CSAQKSGGPVAYNEQFF,TGCAGTGCCCAGAAGAGCGGAGGCCCGGTGGCGTACAATGAGCAGTTCTTC
TRBV29-1,once,.,TRBJ2-1,CSVTGEETYNEQFF,TGCAGCGTTACAGGGGAGGAGACATACAATGAGCAGTTCTTC
TRBV11-2,.,.,TRBJ2-3,CASSFIEGIDTQYF,TGTGCCAGCAGCTTTATCGAGGGCATCGATACGCAGTATTTT
TRBV20-1,.,.,TRBJ2-3,CSAEGEGTDTQYF,TGCAGTGCTGAGGGAGAGGGCACAGATACGCAGTATTTT
TRBV9,.,.,TRBJ2-3,CASSPRVKGTDTQYF,TGTGCCAGCAGCCCCCGTGTTAAGGGCACAGATACGCAGTATTTT
TRBV2,.,.,TRBJ2-3,CASTSTPRGTDTQYF,TGTGCCAGCACCAGTACACCTAGGGGCACAGATACGCAGTATTTT
TRBV6-5,.,TRBD2,TRBJ2-7,CASSRGEYEQYF,TGTGCCAGCAGCCGGGGGGAGTACGAGCAGTACTTC
TRBV27,.,TRBD2,TRBJ2-1,CASSPLTTGTSTNEQFF,TGTGCCAGCAGTCCCCTAACCACCGGGACTAGCACCAATGAGCAGTTCTTC
TRBV10-3,.,TRBD2,TRBJ2-3,CAISEAGGSATDTQYF,TGTGCCATCAGTGAGGCGGGGGGGTCAGCCACAGATACGCAGTATTTT
TRBV27,.,.,TRBJ1-5,CASSLDSKGPQHF,TGTGCCAGCAGCCTGGACAGCAAAGGGCCCCAGCATTTT
TRBV19,.,TRBD2,TRBJ2-5,CASSLWTSGFQETQYF,TGTGCCAGTAGTTTATGGACTAGCGGGTTTCAAGAGACCCAGTACTTC
TRBV12-3/TRBV12-4,.,TRBD2,TRBJ2-7,CASSGSGAYEQYF,TGTGCCAGCAGTGGTAGCGGGGCCTACGAGCAGTACTTC
TRBV12-3/TRBV12-4,few,TRBD2,TRBJ2-5,CASRMTGGSETQYF,TGTGCCAGCAGGATGACGGGGGGTTCAGAGACCCAGTACTTC
TRBV29-1,.,.,TRBJ1-1,CSAGTENTEAFF,TGCAGCGCTGGGACGGAGAACACTGAAGCTTTCTTT
TRBV3-1,.,TRBD2,TRBJ2-5,CASSQGPLAGKETQYF,TGTGCCAGCAGCCAAGGGCCACTAGCGGGGAAAGAGACCCAGTACTTC
TRBV10-2,.,.,TRBJ1-2,CASSEFAQGTYGYTF,TGCGCCAGCAGTGAGTTTGCCCAGGGTACCTATGGCTACACCTTC
TRBV6-5,.,TRBD1,TRBJ1-2,CASTQGAFGYGYTF,TGTGCCAGCACTCAGGGGGCTTTTGGCTATGGCTACACCTTC
TRBV6-5,few,.,TRBJ2-7,CASSYSPGQQRYF,TGTGCCAGCAGTTACTCACCCGGACAGCAACGGTACTTC
TRBV9,few,.,TRBJ2-3,CASSVERIGTDTQYF,TGTGCCAGCAGCGTAGAGAGGATTGGCACAGATACGCAGTATTTT
TRBV27,.,.,TRBJ1-6,CASIGGNGALHF,TGTGCCAGCATCGGGGGGAACGGGGCCCTCCACTTT
TRBV27,.,.,TRBJ2-4,CASSQPDLGNIQYF,TGTGCCAGCAGTCAACCGGACTTGGGAAACATTCAGTACTTC
TRBV10-3,few,.,TRBJ2-3,CAISDIPDTQYF,TGTGCCATCAGTGATATCCCAGATACGCAGTATTTT
TRBV3-1,few,TRBD2,TRBJ2-4,CASSQIAGRQYF,TGTGCCAGCAGCCAAATAGCGGGGCGTCAGTACTTC
TRBV11-2,.,.,TRBJ1-2,CASSLKSGNYGYTF,TGTGCCAGCAGCTTAAAGAGTGGGAACTATGGCTACACCTTC
TRBV13,.,.,TRBJ2-2,CASTSRAEYTGELFF,TGTGCCAGCACCTCAAGGGCGGAATACACCGGGGAGCTGTTTTTT
TRBV15,.,TRBD2,TRBJ2-5,CATRDTPGGETQYF,TGTGCCACCAGGGATACGCCGGGGGGGGAGACCCAGTACTTC
TRBV20-1,.,.,TRBJ2-3,CSAIPGQGTATDTQYF,TGCAGTGCAATTCCCGGACAAGGAACGGCGACAGATACGCAGTATTTT
TRBV7-3,.,TRBD1,TRBJ2-1,CASSTIGTGAYEQFF,TGTGCCAGCAGCACAATCGGGACAGGGGCTTACGAGCAGTTCTTC
TRBV10-3,.,TRBD2,TRBJ2-5,CAIRETSRETQYF,TGTGCCATCAGGGAGACTAGCAGGGAGACCCAGTACTTC
TRBV2,.,TRBD2,TRBJ2-5,CASTHSGGATETQYF,TGTGCCAGCACCCATAGCGGGGGGGCCACAGAGACCCAGTACTTC
TRBV5-1,many,.,TRBJ2-3,CASSLGGASDTQYF,TGCGCCAGCAGCTTGGGCGGGGCCTCAGATACGCAGTATTTT
TRBV20-1,.,.,TRBJ2-7,CSATRVGGSYEQYF,TGCAGTGCTACCCGAGTTGGGGGCTCCTACGAGCAGTACTTC
TRBV20-1,.,.,TRBJ2-5,CSARLGRETQYF,TGCAGTGCTAGATTGGGGCGCGAGACCCAGTACTTC
TRBV5-1,few,TRBD2,TRBJ2-1,CASSLAGTSGNNEQFF,TGCGCCAGCAGCTTGGCCGGGACTAGCGGAAATAATGAGCAGTTCTTC
TRBV7-2,.,.,TRBJ2-7,CASSLLTYGHPYNEQYF,TGTGCCAGCAGCTTGTTAACATACGGCCACCCTTACAATGAGCAGTACTTC
TRBV12-3/TRBV12-4,.,.,TRBJ2-7,CASSRETWTGAYEQYF,TGTGCCAGCAGCAGAGAGACGTGGACCGGGGCCTACGAGCAGTACTTC
TRBV29-1,.,.,TRBJ2-1,CSIREYSYKEQFF,TGCAGCATAAGGGAGTACTCCTACAAGGAGCAGTTCTTC
TRBV20-1,.,.,TRBJ1-5,CSATDRINQPQHF,TGCAGTGCTACGGACAGAATCAATCAGCCCCAGCATTTT
TRBV4-3,few,.,TRBJ2-7,CASSPGRQRFYEQYF,TGCGCCAGCAGCCCTGGGCGACAGAGATTCTACGAGCAGTACTTC
TRBV18,few,.,TRBJ1-5,CASSPGSGSVQPQHF,TGTGCCAGCTCACCGGGATCGGGGAGCGTTCAGCCCCAGCATTTT
TRBV24-1,.,.,TRBJ2-6,CATSDRVTGANVLTF,TGTGCCACCAGTGATCGAGTAACTGGGGCCAACGTCCTGACTTTC
TRBV18,few,.,TRBJ2-3,CASSFGRSSTDTQYF,TGTGCCAGCTCATTCGGGCGTTCTAGCACAGATACGCAGTATTTT
TRBV7-2,once,.,TRBJ2-3,CASSSGRSPDTQYF,TGTGCCAGCAGCTCCGGACGGTCGCCGGATACGCAGTATTTT
TRBV9,.,.,TRBJ1-6,CASSVAAATNSPLHF,TGTGCCAGCAGCGTAGCTGCGGCCACGAATTCACCCCTCCACTTT
TRBV29-1,few,TRBD1,TRBJ1-2,CSVDPGQGGYGYTF,TGCAGCGTTGACCCTGGACAGGGAGGGTACGGCTACACCTTC
TRBV28,.,.,TRBJ2-6,CASSRAGAGANVLTF,TGTGCCAGCAGTCGAGCCGGGGCTGGGGCCAACGTCCTGACTTTC
TRBV4-3,.,TRBD2,TRBJ2-1,CAGSRGLAGGFDEQFF,TGCGCCGGCAGCCGAGGACTAGCGGGGGGTTTCGATGAGCAGTTCTTC
TRBV2,few,.,TRBJ2-3,CASGRDPPQDTQYF,TGTGCCAGCGGCCGGGACCCACCTCAGGATACGCAGTATTTT
TRBV5-6,.,.,TRBJ2-3,CASSLGGHPTDTQYF,TGTGCCAGCAGCTTAGGGGGACATCCCACAGATACGCAGTATTTT
TRBV6-5,.,.,TRBJ1-5,CASSYSGGKQPQHF,TGTGCCAGCAGTTACTCCGGGGGGAAGCAGCCCCAGCATTTT
TRBV27,many,TRBD1,TRBJ1-2,CASSLRTGLNYGYTF,TGTGCCAGCAGTTTACGGACAGGGTTAAACTATGGCTACACCTTC
TRBV10-3,.,TRBD2,TRBJ2-1,CAISETSGFSYNEQFF,TGTGCCATCAGCGAGACTAGCGGGTTTTCCTACAATGAGCAGTTCTTC
TRBV28,.,.,TRBJ1-5,CASSPDPGNQPQHF,TGTGCCAGCAGTCCGGACCCGGGCAATCAGCCCCAGCATTTT
TRBV4-1,.,TRBD1,TRBJ1-2,CASSKNRGRDGYTF,TGCGCCAGCAGCAAGAACAGGGGGCGAGATGGCTACACCTTC
TRBV20-1,few,.,TRBJ2-7,CSASTMGSTSYEQYF,TGCAGTGCTTCTACGATGGGCAGTACCTCCTACGAGCAGTACTTC
TRBV7-2,.,TRBD2,TRBJ2-1,CASSLDGRGQGHEQFF,TGTGCCAGCAGCTTAGATGGGAGGGGTCAAGGTCATGAGCAGTTCTTC